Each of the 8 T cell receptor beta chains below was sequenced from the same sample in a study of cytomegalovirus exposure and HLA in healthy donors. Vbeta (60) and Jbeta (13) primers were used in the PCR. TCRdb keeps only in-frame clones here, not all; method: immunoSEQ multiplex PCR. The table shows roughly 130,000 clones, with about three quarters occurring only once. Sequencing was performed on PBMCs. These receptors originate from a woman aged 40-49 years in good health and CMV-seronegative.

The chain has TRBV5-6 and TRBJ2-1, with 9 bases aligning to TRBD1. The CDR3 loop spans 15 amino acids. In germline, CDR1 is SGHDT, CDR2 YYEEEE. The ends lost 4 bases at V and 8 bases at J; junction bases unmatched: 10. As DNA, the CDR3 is TGTGCCAGCAGCCGATGGGACAGGGTTAGGTATGAGCAGTTCTTC. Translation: CASSRWDRVRYEQFF. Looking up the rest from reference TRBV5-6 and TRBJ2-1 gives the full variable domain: DAGVTQSPTHLIKTRGQQVTLRCSPKSGHDTVSWYQQALGQGPQFIFQYYEEEERQRGNFPDRFSGHQFPNYSSELNVNALLLGDSALYLCASSRWDRVRYEQFFGPGTRLTVL.

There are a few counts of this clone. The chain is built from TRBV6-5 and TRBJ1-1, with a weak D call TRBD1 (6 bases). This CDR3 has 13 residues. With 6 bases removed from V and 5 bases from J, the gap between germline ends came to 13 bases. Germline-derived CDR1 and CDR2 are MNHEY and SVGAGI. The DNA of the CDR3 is TGTGCCAGCAGACAGGGTGTATGGACTGAAGCTTTCTTT. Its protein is CASRQGVWTEAFF.

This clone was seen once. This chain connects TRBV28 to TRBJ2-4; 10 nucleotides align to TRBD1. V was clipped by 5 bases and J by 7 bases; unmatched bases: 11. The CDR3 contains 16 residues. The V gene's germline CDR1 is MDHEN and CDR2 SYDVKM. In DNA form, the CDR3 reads TGTGCCAGCAGTCCACGACTAATGACAGGGGGCAACATTCAGTACTTC. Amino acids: CASSPRLMTGGNIQYF.

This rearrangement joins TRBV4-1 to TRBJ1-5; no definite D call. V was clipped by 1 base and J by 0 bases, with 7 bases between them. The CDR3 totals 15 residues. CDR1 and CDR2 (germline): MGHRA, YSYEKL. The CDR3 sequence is CASSQVETSNQPQHF. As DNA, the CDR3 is TGCGCCAGCAGCCAAGTGGAGACTAGCAATCAGCCCCAGCATTTT.

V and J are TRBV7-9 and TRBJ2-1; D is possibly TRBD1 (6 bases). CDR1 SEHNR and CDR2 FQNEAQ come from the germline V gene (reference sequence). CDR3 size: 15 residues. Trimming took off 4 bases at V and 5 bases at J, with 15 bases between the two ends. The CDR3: CASSSGVGRNNEQFF. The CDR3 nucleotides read TGTGCCAGCAGCTCAGGGGTTGGTCGTAACAATGAGCAGTTCTTC. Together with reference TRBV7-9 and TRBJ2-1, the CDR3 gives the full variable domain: DTGVSQNPRHKITKRGQNVTFRCDPISEHNRLYWYRQTLGQGPEFLTYFQNEAQLEKSRLLSDRFSAERPKGSFSTLEIQRTEQGDSAMYLCASSSGVGRNNEQFFGPGTRLTVL.

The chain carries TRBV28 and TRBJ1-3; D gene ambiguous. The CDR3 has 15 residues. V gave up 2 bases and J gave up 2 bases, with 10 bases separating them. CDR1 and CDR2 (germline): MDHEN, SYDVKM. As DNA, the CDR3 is TGTGCCAGCAGTTTAGGGCCTCGTGCTGGAAACACCATATATTTT. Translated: CASSLGPRAGNTIYF.

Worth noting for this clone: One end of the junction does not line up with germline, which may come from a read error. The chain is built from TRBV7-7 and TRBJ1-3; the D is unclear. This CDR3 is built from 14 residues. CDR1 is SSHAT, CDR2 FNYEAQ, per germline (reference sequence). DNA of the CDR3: TGTGCTAGCAGCATGAGTGCCTCTGGAAACACCATATATTTT. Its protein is CASSMSASGNTIYF.

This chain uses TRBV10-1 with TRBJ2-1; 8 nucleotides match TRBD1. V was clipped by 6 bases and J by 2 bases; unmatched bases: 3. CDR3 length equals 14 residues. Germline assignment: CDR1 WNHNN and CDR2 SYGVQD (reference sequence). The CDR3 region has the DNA TGCGCCAGCAGCCCGGGACAGGCCTACAATGAGCAGTTCTTC. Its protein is CASSPGQAYNEQFF.